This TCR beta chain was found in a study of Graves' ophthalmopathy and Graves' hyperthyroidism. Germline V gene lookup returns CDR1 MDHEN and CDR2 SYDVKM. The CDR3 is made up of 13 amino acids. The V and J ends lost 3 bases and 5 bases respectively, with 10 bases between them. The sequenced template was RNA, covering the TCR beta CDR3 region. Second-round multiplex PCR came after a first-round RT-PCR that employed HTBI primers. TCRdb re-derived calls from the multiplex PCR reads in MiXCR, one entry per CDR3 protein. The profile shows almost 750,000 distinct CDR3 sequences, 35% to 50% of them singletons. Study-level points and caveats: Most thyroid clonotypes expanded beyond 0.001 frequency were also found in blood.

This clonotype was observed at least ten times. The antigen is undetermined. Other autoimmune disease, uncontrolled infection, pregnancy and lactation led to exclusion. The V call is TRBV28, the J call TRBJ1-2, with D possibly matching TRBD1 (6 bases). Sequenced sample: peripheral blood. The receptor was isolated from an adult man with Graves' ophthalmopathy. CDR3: CASSLYTGYGYTF. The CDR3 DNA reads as TGTGCCAGCAGTTTGTATACAGGGTATGGCTACACCTTC.